This entry lists 3 T cell receptor beta chains sequenced from one sample in a study of cytomegalovirus exposure and HLA in healthy donors. 13 Jbeta primers and 60 Vbeta primers were used for the PCR. Sequencing used immunoSEQ multiplex PCR; TCRdb keeps in-frame clones, though not all of them. The table lists over 150,000 clones, about four fifths of them singletons. What was sequenced was PBMCs. Receptors were obtained from a male donor in good health and CMV-seropositive.

This rearrangement joins TRBV2 to TRBJ2-1; 12 nucleotides line up with TRBD2. V gave up 7 bases and J gave up 10 bases; unmatched junction bases: 8. The CDR3 loop spans 14 amino acids. Germline lookup yields CDR1 SNHLY and CDR2 FYNNEI. In nucleotides, the CDR3 is TGTGCCAGCACGACTAGCGGGGGCCGAACAGAGCAGTTCTTC. Its protein product is CASTTSGGRTEQFF. The full variable domain, with the rest looked up from reference TRBV2 and TRBJ2-1, is EPEVTQTPSHQVTQMGQEVILRCVPISNHLYFYWYRQILGQKVEFLVSFYNNEISEKSEIFDDQFSVERPDGSNFTLKIRSTKLEDSAMYFCASTTSGGRTEQFFGPGTRLTVL.

This clone showed up just a few times. Different DNA sequences within this sample yield the same CDR3. The gene calls are TRBV6-6 and TRBJ2-7; D not resolved. Looked up from germline, CDR1 is MNHNY and CDR2 is SVGAGI (reference sequence). V lost 4 bases and J 6 bases, leaving 10 bases between the germline ends. This CDR3 spans 12 amino acids. The CDR3 loop is CASSSVRIEQYF. The DNA for the CDR3 is TGTGCCAGCAGTTCAGTCAGGATCGAGCAGTACTTC.

The chain has TRBV6-1 and TRBJ2-2; 8 bases agree with TRBD1. The V segment lost 4 bases and the J segment 6 bases; nucleotides outside the gene matches: 4. From germline, CDR1 is MNHNS and CDR2 SASEGT. The CDR3 length is 14 residues. The CDR3 DNA reads as TGTGCCAGCAGTGTGGGACAGGAGTCCGGGGAGCTGTTTTTT. Protein sequence: CASSVGQESGELFF.